The 28 T cell receptor beta chains below all came from one sample that was sequenced in a study of molecular identifiers for immune sequencing clone quantification. TCRdb ran MiXCR on the PCR reads and lists one entry per CDR3 protein. The sample lists about half a million distinct CDR3 sequences, 25% occurring once. The specimen was naive CD8+ T cells from blood, with Jurkat cell RNA spiked in. Subset indicated: FACS-sorted CD8+CD4-CCR7+CD45RA+ naive T cells. All receptors derive from a human donor in good health. Some libraries in this study had Jurkat cell RNA spiked in.

This clonotype was seen only a few times. Here the CDR3 reads CSVEEGSGANVLTF. The CDR3 nucleotides are TGCAGCGTTGAAGAGGGGTCCGGGGCCAACGTCCTGACTTTC. The chain uses TRBV29-1 and TRBJ2-6; D not resolved. From germline, CDR1 is SQVTM and CDR2 ANQGSEA. The CDR3 spans 14 residues. Trimming removed 0 bases at V and 4 bases at J, with 7 bases between.

This clonotype showed up just a few times. This chain joins TRBV7-9 and TRBJ1-5, with 7 bases matching TRBD1. The CDR3 is made up of 18 amino acids. With 5 bases clipped from V and 0 bases from J, the junction kept 13 bases outside the gene matches. Germline-derived CDR1 and CDR2 are SEHNR and FQNEAQ (reference sequence). CDR3 DNA: TGTGCCAGCAGCCCCGGTTCAGGGGGAGTTTATAGCAATCAGCCCCAGCATTTT. Translation: CASSPGSGGVYSNQPQHF.

This clonotype has a count of ten or more. V is TRBV7-6 and J is TRBJ2-3; D remains ambiguous. Trimming took 1 base from V and 2 from J, leaving 10 bases between them. Looked up from germline, CDR1 is SGHVS and CDR2 is FNYEAQ. The CDR3 has 15 amino acids. CDR3: CASSLGSVYTDTQYF. The CDR3 region has the DNA TGTGCCAGCAGCTTAGGGAGCGTATACACAGATACGCAGTATTTT.

This clonotype was counted between two and nine times. The V and J genes are TRBV30 and TRBJ1-2, with a possible D match to TRBD1 (6 bases). The V end was cut by 3 bases, the J end by 5 bases, with 19 bases between. This CDR3 has 15 amino acids. Per germline, CDR1 GTSNPN and CDR2 SVGIG (reference sequence). CDR3 in DNA: TGTGCCTGGAGAGTCCCAATTACAGGGATTTATGGCTACACCTTC. It codes for CAWRVPITGIYGYTF.

This clonotype has a handful of counts. The chain carries TRBV13 and TRBJ2-7, with D perhaps matching TRBD1 (5 bases). The CDR3 sequence is 16 residues long. Trimming shortened V by 8 bases and J by 6 bases, and 26 bases separated the two germline ends. CDR1 and CDR2 (germline): PRHDT, FYEKMQ (reference sequence). The CDR3: CASGSLDEGALAEQYF. As DNA, the CDR3 is TGTGCCAGCGGCTCCCTAGATGAAGGGGCCCTTGCCGAGCAGTACTTC. Full variable domain (rest looked up from reference TRBV13 and TRBJ2-7): AAGVIQSPRHLIKEKRETATLKCYPIPRHDTVYWYQQGPGQDPQFLISFYEKMQSDKGSIPDRFSAQQFSDYHSELNMSSLELGDSALYFCASGSLDEGALAEQYFGPGTRLTVT.

The table lists this clonotype with many counts. The chain employs TRBV7-2 and TRBJ1-2, with a tentative D call TRBD1 (5 bases). Trimming cost V 1 base and J 4 bases, with 13 bases left between them. This CDR3 region has 15 residues. Looked up from germline, CDR1 is SGHTA and CDR2 is FQGNSA. CDR3 residues: CASSLVSGAAYGYTF. The CDR3 region has the DNA TGTGCCAGCAGCTTAGTATCCGGGGCCGCCTATGGCTACACCTTC.

The chain joins TRBV4-1 to TRBJ2-3; D is undetermined. Looked up from germline, CDR1 is MGHRA and CDR2 is YSYEKL. The CDR3 totals 17 residues. Trimming removed 0 bases at V and 1 base at J, with 14 bases between. The CDR3 protein is CASSQEGGRLGTDTQYF. In nucleotides, the CDR3 is TGCGCCAGCAGCCAAGAAGGTGGCAGGCTAGGCACAGATACGCAGTATTTT.

This clonotype appeared a few times. The gene calls are TRBV9 and TRBJ1-2, with 7 positions matching TRBD1. With V trimmed by 4 bases and J by 4 bases, 4 bases remained unmatched. The CDR3 length is 13 residues. The germline V gene encodes CDR1 SGDLS and CDR2 YYNGEE. The CDR3 spells CASSPRTGYGYTF. DNA for the CDR3: TGTGCCAGCAGCCCACGGACAGGCTATGGCTACACCTTC. The whole variable domain, remainder taken from reference TRBV9 and TRBJ1-2, is DSGVTQTPKHLITATGQRVTLRCSPRSGDLSVYWYQQSLDQGLQFLIQYYNGEERAKGNILERFSAQQFPDLHSELNLSSLELGDSALYFCASSPRTGYGYTFGSGTRLTVV.

This chain connects TRBV12-3 or TRBV12-4 to TRBJ2-2; the D call may be TRBD1 or TRBD2 (5 bases each). The CDR3 is 13 amino acids. Deletions cut 8 bases from V and 7 bases from J, with 14 bases between. The CDR3 DNA is TGTGCCAGCGGCAGGGAGAGGATCGGGGAGCTGTTTTTT. Encoded protein: CASGRERIGELFF.

In regard to this clonotype: An end of the junction does not agree with germline; a read error may underlie this. The chain recombines TRBV15 with TRBJ2-2; 14 nucleotides align to TRBD2. Germline-derived CDR1 and CDR2 are LNHNV and YYDKDF (reference sequence). This CDR3 comprises 16 residues. The CDR3 bases are TGTGCCACCAGCATTCGGACTAGCGGGAGGACCGGGGTGCTGTTTTTT. Its translation is CATSIRTSGRTGVLFF.

Only one count was recorded for this clonotype. This rearrangement joins TRBV7-2 to TRBJ2-7, with unresolved D. The CDR3 totals 12 residues. Per the germline V gene, CDR1 is SGHTA and CDR2 is FQGNSA. Trimming removed 7 bases from V and 1 base from J, with 8 bases in between. The CDR3 here is CASNKDSYEQYF. For the CDR3, the DNA is TGTGCCAGCAACAAAGATTCCTACGAGCAGTACTTC.

This clonotype has more than one count but fewer than ten. In DNA form, the CDR3 reads TGCGCCAGCAGCCTTTCGGTAGCCGAGAACAATGAGCAGTTCTTC. Translating it yields CASSLSVAENNEQFF. The chain has TRBV4-3 and TRBJ2-1; no firm D call. The CDR3 runs 15 residues. V was cut by 4 bases and J by 5 bases, with 15 bases left in between. The germline gives CDR1 LGHNA, CDR2 YSLEER.

On this clonotype: A single base separates this from a much larger clone, so it may be a read error. DNA of the CDR3: TGTGCCAGCAGTGAAACCCCCCCCGGGGGCACTGAAGCTTTCTTT. This codes for CASSETPPGGTEAFF. This chain joins TRBV2 and TRBJ1-1, with D perhaps matching TRBD1 (5 bases). Germline CDR1 reads SNHLY; CDR2 reads FYNNEI. The CDR3 is 15 amino acids. Trimming pared 2 bases from V and 4 bases from J, leaving 14 bases between.

This clonotype was seen repeatedly, ten times or more. The CDR3 is CASSAGGSSTDTQYF. The CDR3 nucleotides are TGTGCCAGCAGCGCCGGCGGGTCTAGCACAGATACGCAGTATTTT. The rearrangement joins TRBV9 to TRBJ2-3; D perhaps matches TRBD2 (5 bases). The CDR3 extends over 15 amino acids. Germline CDR1 SGDLS, CDR2 YYNGEE. V was cut by 3 bases and J by 0 bases, with 11 bases left in between.

This chain connects TRBV7-9 to TRBJ2-7, with 9 bases identical to TRBD1. V dropped 3 bases and J dropped 5; count of bases not matched to a gene: 8. The germline CDR1 and CDR2 sequences are SEHNR and FQNEAQ (reference sequence). The CDR3 consists of 15 residues. The CDR3 coding sequence is TGTGCCAGCAGCTTTCCGGGACAGGGTATAGACGAGCAGTACTTC. Encoded protein: CASSFPGQGIDEQYF.

Note on this clonotype: A much larger clone is a single base away; this may be a read error. The final CDR3 position lacks the conserved phenylalanine or tryptophan, pointing to a likely read error. This chain links TRBV7-9 with TRBJ1-5; D might be TRBD1 (6 bases). This CDR3 is built from 15 residues. V lost 5 bases and J lost 5, with 16 bases in between. Germline CDR1 and CDR2: SEHNR and FQNEAQ (reference sequence). Here the CDR3 DNA reads TGTGCCAGCAGCGCAGGGGATTGGTTTGATCAGCCCCAGCATTCT. Translation gives CASSAGDWFDQPQHS.

The chain joins TRBV11-2 to TRBJ2-3; D call uncertain. Germline V gives CDR1 SGHAT, CDR2 FQNNGV. V lost 5 bases to trimming and J lost 1 base, with 13 bases between them. This CDR3 contains 15 residues. The CDR3 DNA is TGTGCCAGCAGCGGACCTCGAGGACGCACAGATACGCAGTATTTT. This codes for CASSGPRGRTDTQYF. Variable domain in full (rest from reference TRBV11-2 and TRBJ2-3): EAGVAQSPRYKIIEKRQSVAFWCNPISGHATLYWYQQILGQGPKLLIQFQNNGVVDDSQLPKDRFSAERLKGVDSTLKIQPAKLEDSAVYLCASSGPRGRTDTQYFGPGTRLTVL.

As concerns this clonotype: A read error is possible here, since a much larger clone lies one base away. The chain employs TRBV7-2 and TRBJ2-3, with 9 bases fitting TRBD1. The germline V gene has CDR1 SGHTA and CDR2 FQGNSA. CDR3 length equals 13 residues. CDR3 sequence reads: CASPGQGADTQCF. The CDR3 DNA follows: TGTGCCAGCCCGGGACAGGGAGCAGATACGCAGTGTTTT.

Worth noting for this clonotype: A read error may be the cause here, since a much bigger clone is one base away. The V and J genes are TRBV6-5 and TRBJ2-7; 7 bases align to TRBD1. The length of the CDR3 is 14 residues. Germline-derived CDR1 and CDR2 are MNHEY and SVGAGI. The CDR3 DNA sequence: TGTGCCTGCAGTTCACAGGGGATTACCTACGAGCAGTACTTC. Encoded protein: CACSSQGITYEQYF.

This clonotype has just a few counts. This rearrangement joins TRBV7-9 to TRBJ2-7, with D unclear. Trimming took 2 bases from V and 5 from J, leaving 10 bases between them. The CDR3 has 13 residues. From germline, CDR1 is SEHNR and CDR2 FQNEAQ (reference sequence). This chain's CDR3 is CASSLTGSHEQYF. The CDR3 nucleotides are TGTGCCAGCAGCTTAACGGGTTCCCACGAGCAGTACTTC. Using reference TRBV7-9 and TRBJ2-7 for the parts outside the CDR3, the full variable domain is DTGVSQNPRHKITKRGQNVTFRCDPISEHNRLYWYRQTLGQGPEFLTYFQNEAQLEKSRLLSDRFSAERPKGSFSTLEIQRTEQGDSAMYLCASSLTGSHEQYFGPGTRLTVT.

As to this clonotype: The germline gene is not matched at one end of the junction; a read error may be the cause. The chain recombines TRBV20-1 with TRBJ1-1; 7 positions agree with TRBD1. Germline CDR1 DFQATT, CDR2 SNEGSKA (reference sequence). The CDR3 is 13 amino acids. As DNA, the CDR3 is TGCGGTGCTAGGGGGAAACAGGGGACTGAAGCTTTCTTT. It is translated as CGARGKQGTEAFF.

This clonotype has a single count. The chain has TRBV5-1 and TRBJ2-7; D is ambiguous. This CDR3 comprises 15 residues. CDR1 SGHRS and CDR2 YFSETQ come from the germline V gene. Between the trimmed V and J ends, which lost 0 bases and 2 bases, there was a span of 12 bases. The CDR3 DNA follows: TGCGCCAGCAGCTTGGGTTCCAGGATTGCCTACGAGCAGTACTTC. It encodes CASSLGSRIAYEQYF. The whole variable domain, remainder taken from reference TRBV5-1 and TRBJ2-7, is KAGVTQTPRYLIKTRGQQVTLSCSPISGHRSVSWYQQTPGQGLQFLFEYFSETQRNKGNFPGRFSGRQFSNSRSEMNVSTLELGDSALYLCASSLGSRIAYEQYFGPGTRLTVT.

Worth noting for this clonotype: Given a much more abundant clone one base away, this may be a read error. This rearrangement joins TRBV12-3 or TRBV12-4 to TRBJ2-1, with D unclear. The V end was cut by 1 base, the J end by 6 bases, with 7 bases between. This CDR3 has 13 residues. The CDR3 sequence: CASSLGPSNEQFF. CDR3 bases: TGTGCCAGCAGTTTAGGGCCCTCCAATGAGCAGTTCTTC.

This clonotype was seen only a few times. The chain employs TRBV2 and TRBJ1-1; no reliable D call. CDR1 and CDR2 (germline): SNHLY, FYNNEI. This CDR3 has 13 amino acids. Trimming left V 11 bases short and J 0 bases short, with 13 bases between. The CDR3 is CAAITGLNTEAFF. In DNA form, the CDR3 reads TGTGCCGCAATTACCGGTCTGAACACTGAAGCTTTCTTT.

The rearrangement uses TRBV2 and TRBJ2-3; 7 nucleotides line up with TRBD1. Germline loops: CDR1 SNHLY, CDR2 FYNNEI. V dropped 4 bases and J dropped 4; count of bases not matched to a gene: 8. This CDR3 contains 15 residues. The CDR3 protein is CASSGDSFIPDTQYF. CDR3 in DNA: TGTGCCAGCAGTGGGGACAGTTTTATCCCAGATACGCAGTATTTT.

Points on this clonotype: A much larger clone sits a single nucleotide away, making a read error possible. The rearrangement links TRBV9 to TRBJ1-1; the match to TRBD1 covers 7 bases. The V and J ends lost 3 bases and 3 bases, in that order; junction bases with no gene match: 2. Germline CDR1 SGDLS, CDR2 YYNGEE. The CDR3 length is 13 residues. The CDR3 region has the DNA TGTGCCAGCAGCGGACAGGGATACACTGAAGCTTTCTTT. This translates into CASSGQGYTEAFF.

J is TRBJ2-3 and V is TRBV12-3 or TRBV12-4, with D tentatively TRBD2 (6 bases). The CDR3 length is 13 residues. V was trimmed by 5 bases and J by 4 bases, leaving 10 bases between them. The DNA for the CDR3 is TGTGCCAGCAGTCCCGGGGGTCCAGATACGCAGTATTTT. Its translation is CASSPGGPDTQYF.

In its sample, this clonotype was seen a few times. The chain carries TRBV2 and TRBJ2-7; no reliable D call. Germline CDR1 SNHLY, CDR2 FYNNEI. This CDR3 is built from 13 residues. V was cut by 2 bases and J by 7 bases, with 12 bases left in between. CDR3: CASSEYTGMEQYF. The CDR3 DNA sequence: TGTGCCAGCAGTGAATATACGGGTATGGAGCAGTACTTC.